This T cell receptor (beta chain) appears in the sequencing data of a study of tumor and adjacent non-tumor tissue in lung cancer. RNA was extracted from bulk tissue without any cell sorting. V lost 0 bases and J 3 bases, leaving 15 bases between the germline ends. Germline CDR1 and CDR2: SGHKS and YYEKEE (reference sequence). The CDR3 covers 16 residues. The library came from three nested PCR rounds adapted from ARM-PCR protocols. TCRdb itself ran the multiplex PCR reads through MiXCR, one entry per CDR3 protein. The repertoire consists of 65,000 to 70,000 distinct CDR3 sequences, with roughly 56% occurring once and the leading ten covering 20% to 25%.

This TCR came from a middle-aged man with non-small cell lung cancer. The sequencing sample was made of lung tumor tissue. The rearrangement uses TRBV5-5 and TRBJ1-1; the D gene is possibly TRBD1 (5 bases). The CDR3 coding sequence is TGTGCCAGCAGCTTGGTGGGGGGTGGGTGGGACACTGAAGCTTTCTTT. This translates into CASSLVGGGWDTEAFF.